This T cell receptor beta chain was recovered during a study of shared clonotypes between healthy human individuals (TCRdb year 2020). At the level of the whole study: A few men and two women, aged 18 to 49 years, made up the cohort. For each donor, CD4 naive and CD4 memory were each run on three plates, CD8 naive on two plates, and CD8 memory on one plate. To estimate repertoire size and how much clonotype sharing occurs between individuals, the study deeply sequenced the blood TCR repertoires of five healthy adults. To increase sequencing depth and limit assay-specific biases, TCR repertoire library preparation and sequencing were carried out by different laboratories using diverse techniques. Per donor, leukapheresis produced somewhere between about 0.94 and 10 billion PBMCs.

Broader findings and caveats from the paper: Sampling was limited to blood, and TCR repertoires in tissue likely differ from TCR repertoires in blood. The genetic and exposure-history diversity represented was limited by the small number of donors. Estimated clonotype richness was generally larger for naive than for memory subsets. When a few donors were compared, the shared fraction of clonotypes was roughly 5% for naive CD4, about 4% for naive CD8, about 2.4% for memory CD4, and less than 0.45% for memory CD8. Pairwise subsampling led to the expectation that sequencing depth would affect the degree of clonotype sharing among donors. Compared with non-shared clonotypes, the clonotypes found in all four sorted-subset donors had higher generation probabilities. Incomplete sequencing was indicated by rarefaction of sorted-subset datasets, despite the large sequencing depth.

This clone was counted a single time. Its antigen is currently not known. Base qualities were left out, and no much larger clone turns up one base away. Using the deep immunoSEQ assay, multiplex PCR amplified TCR CDR3 regions from genomic DNA. Extracted genomic DNA from each cell subset was distributed evenly across all wells of several immunoSEQ 96-well plates, and each plate was treated as a replicate. Each replicate PCR for sorted subsets received about 180 ng genomic DNA, equal to tens of thousands of T cell genomes. The purified libraries were quantified using a Qubit 3.0 fluorometer, sized with a Bioanalyzer 2100, and then quantified again using the KAPA Library Quantification kit. A separate single-read 150-cycle Illumina NextSeq 550 flow cell was used to sequence each immunoSEQ 96-well plate. As for the authors' bioinformatics: Because the immunoSEQ output held only junctional sequences and lacked quality scores, the filtering could not match the filtering applied to full-length reads. Sequences were annotated with PyIR, a Python wrapper for IgBLAST v1.9, using IMGT germline references to assign V/J genes and CDR3. Reads with weak V/J assignments (E-value above 1e-6), missing CDR3, stop codons, out-of-frame junctions, or ambiguous translated residues were removed. A V3J clonotype was defined by an identical inferred V gene, J gene, and CDR3 amino acid sequence. Percentage overlap between repertoires was calculated by dividing the number of shared unique clonotypes by the size of the smaller repertoire. Richness of each repertoire was evaluated using RTK rarefaction, the Chao1 estimator, and Recon v2.1 estimates of unobserved clonotypes. Generation probabilities were computed with OLGA for all TCRbeta clonotypes obtained by the gDNA method from several donors. This immuneACCESS table, as held by TCRdb, lists in-frame sequences with V and J called but not all clones. Of the missing ones, under half trace to an unresolved V gene in checked studies; the others have no known cause. The V and J calls and clone size are taken from that table; D and trimming were inferred from the DNA. This sample lists over 2 million clones; around 93% were detected once. The ten biggest clones cover more than 0.35% of the sample.

The donors were healthy, HIV-negative adults who had no recently reported acute infections or vaccinations. Every donor was a Caucasian adult living in Nashville, Tennessee, USA. Magnetic negative selection was used to enrich CD4+ T cells, after which naive cells were positively selected on CD45RA and the negative fraction became the memory subset. After blood collection by leukapheresis, PBMCs were isolated using Ficoll-Histopaque density gradient centrifugation and then cryopreserved in the vapor phase of liquid nitrogen. Analytical flow cytometry was used to check the purity and quantity of each magnetically sorted T cell population. Each sorted fraction had its genomic DNA isolated and then quantified by UV absorbance on a Nanodrop 2000c. The germline V end is reduced by 1 base and the J end by 4 bases; junction bases left unmatched: 3. The CDR3 starts with the cysteine, ends with the phenylalanine, and has 13 residues. The entry retains the CDR3 DNA only, 39 bases that are in frame from base 1. CDR1 SQVTM and CDR2 ANQGSEA were looked up in the germline V gene.

The sequence came from a man between 18 and 29 years old in good health. Some clones in this sample may be carry-over from other donors' samples. This chain is built from TRBV29-1 and TRBJ2-7; 8 middle bases align to TRBD1. The specimen sequenced was naive CD4+ T cells from PBMCs. The sample's cell subset or site label, in plain terms: CD45RA+ positively selected. The DNA sequence reads TGCAGCGTTGAAGGGACAGGGCTGTACGAGCAGTACTTC. This codes for CSVEGTGLYEQYF.